This TCR beta chain was sequenced during a study of CD8 T cells in Susac syndrome. Roughly 0.45 to 1 ug RNA was reverse transcribed with random hexamers. One entry per CDR3 protein, called by TCRdb with MiXCR from the immunoSEQ multiplex PCR reads. The table shows approximately 300,000 distinct CDR3 sequences, with 70% to 90% occurring only once. The CDR3 spans 14 residues. Germline CDR1 is GTSNPN and CDR2 is SVGIG (reference sequence). V trimming: 2 bases; J trimming: 3 bases; junction bases outside the gene matches: 3. In this sample, this clonotype turned up a few times. This sequence was found in a human donor with multiple sclerosis. The chain is built from TRBV30 and TRBJ1-5; 8 nucleotides agree with TRBD1. Input material: CD8+ T cells from PBMCs. CDR3 region: CAWSLTGVNQPQHF. CDR3 bases: TGTGCCTGGAGTCTGACAGGGGTCAATCAGCCCCAGCATTTT.